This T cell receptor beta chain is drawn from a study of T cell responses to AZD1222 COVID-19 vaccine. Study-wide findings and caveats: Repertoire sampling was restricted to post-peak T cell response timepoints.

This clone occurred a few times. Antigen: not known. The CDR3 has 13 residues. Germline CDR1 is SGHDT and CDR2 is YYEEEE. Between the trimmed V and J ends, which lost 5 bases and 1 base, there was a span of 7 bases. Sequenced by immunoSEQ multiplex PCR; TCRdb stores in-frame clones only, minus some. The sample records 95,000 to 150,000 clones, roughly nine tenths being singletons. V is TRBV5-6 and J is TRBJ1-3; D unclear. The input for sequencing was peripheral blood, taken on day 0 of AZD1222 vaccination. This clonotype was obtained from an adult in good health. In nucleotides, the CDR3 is TGTGCCAGCAGTCAGAGTTCTGGAAACACCATATATTTT. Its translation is CASSQSSGNTIYF.